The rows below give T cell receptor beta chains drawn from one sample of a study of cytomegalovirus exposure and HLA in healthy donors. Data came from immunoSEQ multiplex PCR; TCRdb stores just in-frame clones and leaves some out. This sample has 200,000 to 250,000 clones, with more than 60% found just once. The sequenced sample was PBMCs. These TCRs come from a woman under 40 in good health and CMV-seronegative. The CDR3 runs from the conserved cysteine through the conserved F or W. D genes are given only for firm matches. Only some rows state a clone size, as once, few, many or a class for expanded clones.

CDR3 protein: CASSGGQLNEKLFF
CDR3 DNA: TGTGCCAGCAGTGGGGGACAGTTAAATGAAAAACTGTTTTTT
clone size: .
V gene: TRBV2
J gene: TRBJ1-4
D gene: TRBD1

CDR3 protein: CASSIGPGQMGTEAFF
CDR3 DNA: TGTGCCAGTAGTATAGGTCCGGGACAAATGGGGACTGAAGCTTTCTTT
clone size: once
V gene: TRBV19
J gene: TRBJ1-1
D gene: .

CDR3 protein: CASSRQGAGTEAFF
CDR3 DNA: TGTGCCAGCAGTCGACAGGGGGCGGGGACTGAAGCTTTCTTT
clone size: .
V gene: TRBV6-5
J gene: TRBJ1-1
D gene: TRBD1

CDR3 protein: CASSSGTPSYNEQFF
CDR3 DNA: TGCGCCAGCAGTTCCGGGACTCCTTCCTACAATGAGCAGTTCTTC
clone size: .
V gene: TRBV10-2
J gene: TRBJ2-1
D gene: .

CDR3 protein: CASSLRNEQFF
CDR3 DNA: TGTGCCAGCAGCTTACGCAATGAGCAGTTCTTC
clone size: .
V gene: TRBV7-9
J gene: TRBJ2-1
D gene: .

CDR3 protein: CASSLAGGPRNIQYF
CDR3 DNA: TGCGCCAGCAGTCTAGCGGGAGGGCCAAGGAACATTCAGTACTTC
clone size: .
V gene: TRBV5-1
J gene: TRBJ2-4
D gene: TRBD2

CDR3 protein: CASSFGQGPGHEQYF
CDR3 DNA: TGTGCCAGCAGCTTCGGACAGGGGCCAGGCCACGAGCAGTACTTC
clone size: .
V gene: TRBV11-2
J gene: TRBJ2-7
D gene: TRBD1

CDR3 protein: CAWSVGQLNTEAFF
CDR3 DNA: TGTGCCTGGAGTGTTGGTCAGTTGAACACTGAAGCTTTCTTT
clone size: .
V gene: TRBV30
J gene: TRBJ1-1
D gene: .

CDR3 protein: CASSQGIDSGGADEQFF
CDR3 DNA: TGTGCCAGCAGCCAAGGAATCGACAGCGGGGGGGCCGATGAGCAGTTCTTC
clone size: .
V gene: TRBV4-2
J gene: TRBJ2-1
D gene: TRBD2

CDR3 protein: CASSYSDSSETQYF
CDR3 DNA: TGTGCCAGCAGTTACTCGGACAGCAGCGAGACCCAGTACTTC
clone size: .
V gene: TRBV6-6
J gene: TRBJ2-5
D gene: .

CDR3 protein: CASRGPSGGGDTQYF
CDR3 DNA: TGTGCCAGCAGAGGTCCTAGCGGGGGAGGCGATACGCAGTATTTT
clone size: .
V gene: TRBV2
J gene: TRBJ2-3
D gene: TRBD2

CDR3 protein: CASSNGQGNEKLFF
CDR3 DNA: TGTGCCAGCAGCAACGGACAGGGTAATGAAAAACTGTTTTTT
clone size: .
V gene: TRBV7-6
J gene: TRBJ1-4
D gene: TRBD1

CDR3 protein: CASSLEQVNSYNEQFF
CDR3 DNA: TGTGCCAGCAGCTTAGAACAGGTGAACTCCTACAATGAGCAGTTCTTC
clone size: .
V gene: TRBV7-9
J gene: TRBJ2-1
D gene: .

CDR3 protein: CSVPSGTGELFF
CDR3 DNA: TGCAGCGTGCCTTCGGGCACCGGGGAGCTGTTTTTT
clone size: .
V gene: TRBV29-1
J gene: TRBJ2-2
D gene: .

CDR3 protein: CASRPRELRYTF
CDR3 DNA: TGTGCCAGCAGACCACGAGAGCTGCGCTACACCTTC
clone size: .
V gene: TRBV7-2
J gene: TRBJ1-2
D gene: .

CDR3 protein: CASSQELADTQYF
CDR3 DNA: TGTGCCAGCAGCCAAGAACTAGCAGATACGCAGTATTTT
clone size: .
V gene: TRBV4-2
J gene: TRBJ2-3
D gene: .

CDR3 protein: CASTALREQFF
CDR3 DNA: TGTGCCAGCACCGCGCTTCGAGAGCAGTTCTTC
clone size: .
V gene: TRBV2
J gene: TRBJ2-1
D gene: .

CDR3 protein: CASNPFGTTGETQYF
CDR3 DNA: TGTGCCAGCAACCCCTTCGGGACTACCGGGGAGACCCAGTACTTC
clone size: .
V gene: TRBV21-1
J gene: TRBJ2-5
D gene: .

CDR3 protein: CASSLAGGPETQYF
CDR3 DNA: TGTGCCAGCAGTCTAGCGGGAGGGCCAGAGACCCAGTACTTC
clone size: .
V gene: TRBV6-1
J gene: TRBJ2-5
D gene: TRBD2

CDR3 protein: CASNLDRGAGELFF
CDR3 DNA: TGTGCCAGCAACTTGGACAGAGGTGCGGGGGAGCTGTTTTTT
clone size: few
V gene: TRBV6-1
J gene: TRBJ2-2
D gene: .

CDR3 protein: CASSSVRRGLETQYF
CDR3 DNA: TGTGCCAGCAGCTCGGTGCGGCGGGGTTTGGAGACCCAGTACTTC
clone size: .
V gene: TRBV9
J gene: TRBJ2-5
D gene: .

CDR3 protein: CASSTGQGSNFYEQFF
CDR3 DNA: TGCGCCAGCAGCACCGGACAGGGTTCTAATTTCTATGAGCAGTTCTTC
clone size: .
V gene: TRBV5-1
J gene: TRBJ2-1
D gene: TRBD1

CDR3 protein: CASSSYRGLDYGYTF
CDR3 DNA: TGTGCCAGCAGTTCCTACAGGGGGCTAGACTATGGCTACACCTTC
clone size: once
V gene: TRBV27
J gene: TRBJ1-2
D gene: TRBD1

CDR3 protein: CASSDLAGDFGETQYF
CDR3 DNA: TGTGCCAGCAGCGACTTAGCGGGAGATTTTGGAGAGACCCAGTACTTC
clone size: .
V gene: TRBV25-1
J gene: TRBJ2-5
D gene: TRBD2

CDR3 protein: CASSTGAGNTEAFF
CDR3 DNA: TGTGCCAGCAGTACAGGGGCGGGGAACACTGAAGCTTTCTTT
clone size: .
V gene: TRBV5-6
J gene: TRBJ1-1
D gene: TRBD1

CDR3 protein: CASSYSAPQGFQPQHF
CDR3 DNA: TGTGCCAGCAGTTACTCGGCGCCTCAGGGGTTTCAGCCCCAGCATTTT
clone size: .
V gene: TRBV6-5
J gene: TRBJ1-5
D gene: .

CDR3 protein: CASSLGLASGEETQYF
CDR3 DNA: TGCGCCAGCAGCTTGGGCCTCGCCTCGGGGGAGGAGACCCAGTACTTC
clone size: .
V gene: TRBV5-1
J gene: TRBJ2-5
D gene: .

CDR3 protein: CASSPAGSRHEQYF
CDR3 DNA: TGTGCCAGCAGCCCGGCGGGGTCCAGGCACGAGCAGTACTTC
clone size: .
V gene: TRBV11-3
J gene: TRBJ2-7
D gene: .

CDR3 protein: CASSLVGQTDTQYF
CDR3 DNA: TGTGCCAGCAGCCTCGTGGGGCAAACAGATACGCAGTATTTT
clone size: .
V gene: TRBV7-3
J gene: TRBJ2-3
D gene: .

CDR3 protein: CASSFYSRGAAKNIQYF
CDR3 DNA: TGTGCCAGCAGCTTTTATAGCAGGGGGGCTGCCAAAAACATTCAGTACTTC
clone size: .
V gene: TRBV13
J gene: TRBJ2-4
D gene: .

CDR3 protein: CASRLTGQVFEQYF
CDR3 DNA: TGTGCCAGCAGACTAACAGGGCAGGTATTCGAGCAGTACTTC
clone size: .
V gene: TRBV7-2
J gene: TRBJ2-7
D gene: .